This entry concerns a single T cell receptor beta chain. Its matching antigen is unknown. This entry belongs to a study of OX40 agonist ivuxolimab in advanced cancers. Study background: The patients received agonistic anti-OX40 (CD134) antibody ivuxolimab. Melanoma, hepatocellular carcinoma, head and neck or renal cell cancer occurred in dose-escalation patients. Ivuxolimab was administered intravenously to patients at 0.01 to 10 mg/kg every 2 weeks.

Produced via immunoSEQ multiplex PCR; TCRdb's table is partial and in-frame only. The table shows 90,000 or so clones, with around nine tenths occurring only once. CDR1 and CDR2 (germline): MNHEY, SVGAGI. This CDR3 is built from 15 residues. Trimming took 7 bases from V and 0 from J; bases not matched to a gene: 3. Study outcomes and limitations: CD8+ T cells showed, on average, more clonal expansion than CD4+ cells.

The sequence came from an adult with an advanced solid tumor such as melanoma, head and neck, liver or kidney cancer. The sample consisted of CD4+ or CD8+ T cells sorted from blood, taken in a trial of the OX40 agonist ivuxolimab. V is TRBV6-5 and J is TRBJ2-2, with TRBD1 matching over 9 bases. CDR3 nucleotide sequence: TGTGCCAGCAAAGGGGACAGGGCGAACACCGGGGAGCTGTTTTTT. Its protein is CASKGDRANTGELFF.